This TCR beta chain stems from a study of T-cell reconstitution after alpha-beta-depleted transplantation in children. In its sample, this clonotype was seen many times. This CDR3 region has 14 residues. CDR1 is KGHDR, CDR2 SFDVKD, per germline. V lost 9 bases and J lost 2; bases outside the gene matches: 7. Preparation of the TCRbeta library was carried out with unique molecular identifiers. One entry per CDR3 protein results from TCRdb running MiXCR on the PCR reads. This table has roughly 200,000 distinct CDR3 sequences, approximately 10% appearing once. This receptor was identified in a child under two years old with acute myeloid leukemia, due to receive a stem cell transplant. V gene TRBV24-1 combines with J gene TRBJ2-3, with TRBD2 matching over 7 bases. Sequenced material: PBMCs, taken before TCRalphabeta/CD19-depleted stem cell transplant. The CDR3 DNA follows: TGTGCCACCGGGGGGGGACTGATCACAGATACGCAGTATTTT. Protein sequence: CATGGGLITDTQYF.